Detailed here is one T cell receptor (beta chain). Its antigen is still unknown. J gave up 7 bases and V 10 bases, and 7 bases lay outside the gene matches. The CDR3 covers 13 residues. CDR1 MNHEY and CDR2 SMNVEV come from the germline V gene (reference sequence). The data belong to a study of siplizumab effects on memory and regulatory T cells. General observations from the study: Siplizumab produced a significant reduction in alloreactive sequences that were traceable to unstimulated CD4+ memory cells. Apparently more diverse than memory cells, naive T cells also seemed major alloresponse contributors.

TCRdb's table, derived via immunoSEQ multiplex PCR, lists solely in-frame clones and lacks some. Of 50,000 to 70,000 clones listed, approximately 96% were seen once; the top ten hold about 0.1%. Sequencing used naive CD8+ T cells sorted from blood. The receptor was isolated from a human donor in good health. The chain is built from TRBV27 and TRBJ2-1; 10 bases agree with TRBD2. This CDR3 is CAIRAGGPNEQFF. For the CDR3, the DNA is TGTGCCATCCGAGCGGGGGGGCCGAATGAGCAGTTCTTC.